The source of this T cell receptor (beta chain) is a study of response to subunit inactivated influenza vaccine. Findings and caveats of the study: That few new T cells are recruited by each seasonal influenza vaccination was the authors' suggestion.

With respect to this clonotype: Its antigen is not identified.

From the RT-PCR reads, TCRdb called clonotypes with MiXCR, one entry per CDR3 protein. This table has fewer than 800,000 distinct CDR3 sequences, roughly 14% appearing once. The CDR3 sequence is 15 residues long. Germline CDR1 reads SGHRS; CDR2 reads YFSETQ. The J segment lost 2 bases and the V segment lost 3 bases, leaving 7 bases of the junction unmatched. The TCR originated in a man aged 50-59 years who received an inactivated influenza vaccine. Sequenced material: PBMCs from blood, taken about 12 days after vaccination. The rearrangement joins TRBV5-1 to TRBJ2-5, with 7 nucleotides matching TRBD1. The CDR3 loop is CASSSRTGTQETQYF. The CDR3 DNA reads TGCGCCAGCAGCTCCAGGACAGGAACTCAAGAGACCCAGTACTTC. The full variable domain, its missing parts supplied by reference TRBV5-1 and TRBJ2-5, is KAGVTQTPRYLIKTRGQQVTLSCSPISGHRSVSWYQQTPGQGLQFLFEYFSETQRNKGNFPGRFSGRQFSNSRSEMNVSTLELGDSALYLCASSSRTGTQETQYFGPGTRLLVL.